The next 24 T cell receptor beta chains were all read from a single sample in a study of neurological immune-mediated disorders. TCRdb ran MiXCR on the 5' RACE reads and lists one entry per CDR3 protein. Of roughly 56,000 distinct CDR3 sequences listed, 11% are singletons. The sequenced sample was PBMCs. These receptors came from a man aged 55 to 70 in good health.

This clonotype has ten or more counts. CDR3 amino acids: CASSLWTGGDSPLHF. CDR3 DNA: TGCGCCAGCAGCTTGTGGACAGGGGGGGATTCACCCCTCCACTTT. The V and J genes are TRBV5-1 and TRBJ1-6, with 10 bases that match TRBD1. The J segment lost 8 bases and the V segment lost 1 base, leaving 3 bases of the junction unmatched. This CDR3 contains 15 residues. The germline V gene has CDR1 SGHRS and CDR2 YFSETQ.

Many counts were recorded for this clonotype. This chain links TRBV28 with TRBJ1-1, with D unclear. The length of the CDR3 is 14 residues. The germline gives CDR1 MDHEN, CDR2 SYDVKM. V dropped 7 bases and J dropped 0 bases, with 12 bases sitting between them. In nucleotides, the CDR3 is TGTGCCAGCATTCTGGACGGATTGAACACTGAAGCTTTCTTT. This translates into CASILDGLNTEAFF.

This clonotype was seen at least ten times. CDR3 in amino acids: CASSDRYEQYF. CDR3 bases: TGTGCCAGCAGCGACAGGTACGAGCAGTACTTC. The chain recombines TRBV7-2 with TRBJ2-7; D perhaps matches TRBD1 (6 bases). The CDR3 length is 11 residues. CDR1 is SGHTA and CDR2 is FQGNSA in the germline V gene. Trimming stripped 5 bases from V and 4 bases from J, with 6 bases between.

This clonotype has at least ten counts. The gene calls are TRBV7-2 and TRBJ2-5, with a tentative D call TRBD2 (7 bases). V gave up 3 bases and J gave up 5 bases, with 19 bases separating them. Germline CDR1 and CDR2: SGHTA and FQGNSA. The CDR3 is 16 amino acids. The CDR3 DNA reads TGTGCCAGCAGCTTTTGGTCGTCCGGGGGGCGCGAGACCCAGTACTTC. It specifies CASSFWSSGGRETQYF.

This clonotype was seen ten or more times. The chain employs TRBV28 and TRBJ1-2, with 7 bases matching TRBD1. CDR1 and CDR2 (germline): MDHEN, SYDVKM. V shed 4 bases and J 3 bases; nucleotides not matched to a gene: 5. The CDR3 consists of 14 residues. The CDR3 region is CASSSGQFYYGYTF. The CDR3 DNA reads as TGTGCCAGCAGTTCGGGACAGTTTTACTATGGCTACACCTTC.

This clonotype has ten or more counts. This rearrangement joins TRBV7-8 to TRBJ1-1; D not resolved. This CDR3 region has 12 residues. Trimming shortened V by 5 bases and J by 4 bases, and 8 bases separated the two germline ends. Germline V gene data show CDR1 as SGHVS and CDR2 as FQNEAQ. The CDR3 protein is CASSPRTTEAFF. The CDR3 DNA is TGTGCCAGCAGCCCCAGGACCACTGAAGCTTTCTTT.

A few counts support this clonotype. V is TRBV5-1 and J is TRBJ1-2; 12 bases match TRBD1. CDR1 is SGHRS and CDR2 is YFSETQ in the germline V gene. CDR3 length: 16 residues. With 3 bases clipped from V and 3 bases from J, the junction kept 6 bases outside the gene matches. CDR3 bases: TGCGCCAGCAGCTCTACCGGGACAGGGGGCGACTATGGCTACACCTTC. The encoded protein is CASSSTGTGGDYGYTF. The variable domain in full, completed from reference TRBV5-1 and TRBJ1-2, reads KAGVTQTPRYLIKTRGQQVTLSCSPISGHRSVSWYQQTPGQGLQFLFEYFSETQRNKGNFPGRFSGRQFSNSRSEMNVSTLELGDSALYLCASSSTGTGGDYGYTFGSGTRLTVV.

Many counts were recorded for this clonotype. V gene TRBV20-1 combines with J gene TRBJ2-3; D gene ambiguous. V lost 5 bases and J lost 0, with 6 bases in between. The CDR3 contains 12 residues. The germline V gene encodes CDR1 DFQATT and CDR2 SNEGSKA (reference sequence). CDR3 protein: CSALESTDTQYF. CDR3 bases: TGCAGTGCTCTGGAGAGCACAGATACGCAGTATTTT.

This clonotype was seen at least ten times. The chain has TRBV15 and TRBJ2-3, with D uncertain. V was trimmed by 4 bases and J by 0 bases, leaving 8 bases between them. Germline V gene data show CDR1 as LNHNV and CDR2 as YYDKDF (reference sequence). This CDR3 is built from 14 residues. This chain's CDR3 is CATSNTPSTDTQYF. The CDR3 nucleotides are TGTGCCACCAGCAACACGCCTAGCACAGATACGCAGTATTTT.

This clonotype was seen repeatedly, ten times or more. The chain uses TRBV7-3 and TRBJ2-2; 7 bases agree with TRBD1. CDR1 and CDR2 (germline): SGHTA, FQGTGA. The CDR3 spans 17 residues. The J segment lost 2 bases and the V segment lost 5 bases, leaving 11 bases of the junction unmatched. CDR3 bases: TGTGCCAGCAGCCTTTCGGGACAGCCGCTAAACACCGGGGAGCTGTTTTTT. Translating gives CASSLSGQPLNTGELFF.

The chain combines TRBV6-5 with TRBJ1-2; maybe TRBD1 (6 bases). The germline V gene encodes CDR1 MNHEY and CDR2 SVGAGI. Deletions cut 6 bases from V and 4 bases from J, with 21 bases between. This CDR3 contains 16 residues. In nucleotides, the CDR3 is TGTGCCAGCAGGTCCGCCTGGACAGAAGCTATCTATGGCTACACCTTC. Translating it yields CASRSAWTEAIYGYTF.

This clonotype occurred a few times. The rearrangement uses TRBV20-1 and TRBJ2-1, with TRBD2 as a possible D gene (6 bases). The V gene lost 6 bases and the J gene lost 0 bases, with 15 bases spanning the gap. The V gene's germline CDR1 is DFQATT and CDR2 SNEGSKA (reference sequence). The CDR3 is made up of 15 amino acids. In DNA, the CDR3 is TGCAGTGCAACGCTAGCGACCAGCTCCTACAATGAGCAGTTCTTC. Protein product: CSATLATSSYNEQFF.

This clonotype was found many times. The rearrangement uses TRBV4-2 and TRBJ2-2; 9 bases match TRBD2. CDR1 is LGHNA and CDR2 is YNFKEQ in the germline V gene. The CDR3 consists of 15 residues. J was trimmed by 4 bases and V by 0 bases; bases with no gene match: 0. The CDR3 DNA reads as TGTGCCAGCAGCCAAGAGCGGGGGGGCACCGGGGAGCTGTTTTTT. It specifies CASSQERGGTGELFF.

In this sample, this clonotype turned up a few times. The rearrangement uses TRBV15 and TRBJ2-5, with a weak D call TRBD2 (5 bases). V dropped 0 bases and J dropped 5 bases, with 13 bases sitting between them. The CDR3 runs to 15 residues. The germline V gene has CDR1 LNHNV and CDR2 YYDKDF (reference sequence). The CDR3 DNA reads TGTGCCACCAGCAGAGATAACGGAGGATCGGAGACCCAGTACTTC. This gives the protein CATSRDNGGSETQYF. The full variable domain, in which reference TRBV15 and TRBJ2-5 provide the parts outside the CDR3, is DAMVIQNPRYQVTQFGKPVTLSCSQTLNHNVMYWYQQKSSQAPKLLFHYYDKDFNNEADTPDNFQSRRPNTSFCFLDIRSPGLGDTAMYLCATSRDNGGSETQYFGPGTRLLVL.

This clonotype came up many times. The chain has TRBV2 and TRBJ2-3; D is perhaps TRBD2 (6 bases). Germline loops: CDR1 SNHLY, CDR2 FYNNEI. The germline V and J ends were trimmed by 8 bases and 0 bases, with 15 bases remaining between them. The CDR3 covers 15 residues. CDR3 region: CASGEAAFSTDTQYF. Written as DNA, the CDR3 is TGTGCCAGCGGGGAGGCAGCCTTTAGCACAGATACGCAGTATTTT. The variable domain in full, with the rest retrieved from reference TRBV2 and TRBJ2-3, is EPEVTQTPSHQVTQMGQEVILRCVPISNHLYFYWYRQILGQKVEFLVSFYNNEISEKSEIFDDQFSVERPDGSNFTLKIRSTKLEDSAMYFCASGEAAFSTDTQYFGPGTRLTVL.

This clonotype was observed a few times. The chain is built from TRBV20-1 and TRBJ2-7; D possibly corresponds to TRBD2 (6 bases). This CDR3 region has 13 residues. The V and J ends lost 5 bases and 0 bases respectively, with 11 bases between them. CDR1 is DFQATT, CDR2 SNEGSKA, per germline (reference sequence). The CDR3 bases are TGCAGTGCTGTCGCCGGGAGCTCCTACGAGCAGTACTTC. Amino acids: CSAVAGSSYEQYF.

This clonotype was observed a few times. The V gene is TRBV21-1, the J gene TRBJ2-7; TRBD1, the table's D call, lacks a check against the DNA. TRBV21-1 is assigned pseudogene status. This CDR3 spans 18 amino acids. The CDR3 DNA reads as TGTGCCAGCAGCAAGGAGAGGGTCTTTCCCCTGAGCTCCTACGAGCAGTACTTC. It specifies CASSKERVFPLSSYEQYF.

This clonotype has ten or more counts. The chain has TRBV20-1 and TRBJ1-1; a weak D match, TRBD1 (6 bases). Trimming removed 5 bases from V and 2 bases from J, with 18 bases in between. The CDR3 spans 15 residues. CDR1 and CDR2 (germline): DFQATT, SNEGSKA (reference sequence). This CDR3 reads CSAPRGAEANTEAFF. For the CDR3, the DNA is TGCAGTGCTCCCCGGGGGGCAGAAGCAAACACTGAAGCTTTCTTT.

In its sample, this clonotype was seen many times. The rearrangement links TRBV6-2 or TRBV6-3 to TRBJ2-1; D uncertain. Germline CDR1 is MNHEY and CDR2 is SVGEGT. CDR3 length: 11 residues. The V end lost 6 bases, the J end lost 7 bases, and 7 bases lay between the germline ends. The CDR3 nucleotides are TGTGCCAGCAGCCTCCATAATGAGCAGTTCTTC. Translation gives CASSLHNEQFF.

This clonotype came up many times. The V gene is TRBV3-1, the J gene TRBJ1-1; TRBD1 might be the D (6 bases). Germline V CDR1 and CDR2: LGHDT, YNNKEL (reference sequence). Trimming took 0 bases from V and 3 from J, leaving 11 bases between them. The CDR3 has 15 residues. CDR3 sequence reads: CASSQEWGRDTEAFF. CDR3 sequence (DNA): TGTGCCAGCAGCCAAGAGTGGGGGCGCGACACTGAAGCTTTCTTT.

This clonotype was counted many times. The rearrangement links TRBV7-2 to TRBJ2-3, with 8 bases lining up with TRBD2. J gave up 4 bases and V 7 bases, and 7 bases lay outside the gene matches. This CDR3 is 14 amino acids long. Germline loops: CDR1 SGHTA, CDR2 FQGNSA. This chain's CDR3 is CASNRGGRADTQYF. DNA of the CDR3: TGTGCCAGCAACCGGGGGGGCCGAGCAGATACGCAGTATTTT.

There are many counts of this clonotype. The chain uses TRBV9 and TRBJ2-5, with D perhaps being TRBD1 or TRBD2 (5 bases each). CDR1 is SGDLS and CDR2 is YYNGEE in the germline V gene. Trimming stripped 1 base from V and 3 bases from J, with 10 bases between. The CDR3 runs to 14 residues. The CDR3 is CASSVFGGEETQYF. The CDR3 nucleotides read TGTGCCAGCAGCGTATTTGGGGGTGAAGAGACCCAGTACTTC. The entire variable domain, with the rest obtained from reference TRBV9 and TRBJ2-5, is as follows: DSGVTQTPKHLITATGQRVTLRCSPRSGDLSVYWYQQSLDQGLQFLIQYYNGEERAKGNILERFSAQQFPDLHSELNLSSLELGDSALYFCASSVFGGEETQYFGPGTRLLVL.

The J gene is TRBJ1-1, the V gene TRBV7-2, with unresolved D. Germline-derived CDR1 and CDR2 are SGHTA and FQGNSA. This CDR3 is built from 15 residues. V lost 0 bases to trimming and J lost 0 bases, with 8 bases between them. The CDR3, as DNA: TGTGCCAGCAGCTTAGCGCTTGGATTGAACACTGAAGCTTTCTTT. It is translated as CASSLALGLNTEAFF.

This clonotype was recorded at least ten times. CDR3 DNA sequence: TGTGCCAGCAGCATGCGGGGGGATAATGAGCAGTTCTTC. Translating gives CASSMRGDNEQFF. V gene TRBV7-2 combines with J gene TRBJ2-1, with 8 bases lining up with TRBD2. Germline V CDR1 and CDR2: SGHTA, FQGNSA. The CDR3 is made up of 13 amino acids. V lost 5 bases and J lost 7; bases outside the gene matches: 4.